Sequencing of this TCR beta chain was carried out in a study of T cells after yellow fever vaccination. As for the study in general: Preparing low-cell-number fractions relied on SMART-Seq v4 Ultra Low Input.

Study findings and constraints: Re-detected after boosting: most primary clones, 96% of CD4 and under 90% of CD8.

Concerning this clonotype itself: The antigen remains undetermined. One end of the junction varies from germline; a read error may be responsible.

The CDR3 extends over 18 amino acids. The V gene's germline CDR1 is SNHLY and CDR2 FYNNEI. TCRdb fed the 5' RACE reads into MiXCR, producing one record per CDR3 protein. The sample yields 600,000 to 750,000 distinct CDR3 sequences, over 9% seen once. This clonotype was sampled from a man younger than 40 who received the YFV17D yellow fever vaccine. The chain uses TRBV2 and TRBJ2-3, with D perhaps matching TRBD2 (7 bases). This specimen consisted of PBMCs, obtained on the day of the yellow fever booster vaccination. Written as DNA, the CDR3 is TGTGCCTGCAGACTCCGAGGGGGGGAGCTTGCTTGGACAGATACGCAGTATTTT. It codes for CACRLRGGELAWTDTQYF.